This is a list of T cell receptor beta chains from one sample in a study of glioma-infiltrating T cells after dendritic cell vaccination. Clones were sequenced by immunoSEQ multiplex PCR, and TCRdb holds only the in-frame ones, with some missing. The sample records roughly 90,000 clones, over 75% being singletons. The input for sequencing was blood, taken before dendritic cell vaccination. These receptors were obtained from a human donor with glioblastoma. Each CDR3 is given with its conserved first and last residue. The order of the fields is V gene, clone size, D gene, J gene, CDR3 DNA, CDR3 protein. D genes are given only for firm matches. Clone size is stated in some rows and not others, as once, few, many or a class when expanded.

TRBV7-9	.	TRBD2	TRBJ2-3	TGTGCCAGCAGCTTACGCCGACTAGCGGGACAGGTGGGCACAGATACGCAGTATTTT	CASSLRRLAGQVGTDTQYF
TRBV4-3	.	TRBD1	TRBJ1-5	TGCGCCAGCAGCCAATGGGGGACAGGGCCCGAATCTAGCAATCAGCCCCAGCATTTT	CASSQWGTGPESSNQPQHF
TRBV29-1	.	.	TRBJ1-4	TGCAGCGTTGCAAAAGGGGCAACTAATGAAAAACTGTTTTTT	CSVAKGATNEKLFF
TRBV28	.	.	TRBJ1-1	TGTGCCAGCAGTTTGGGGGCAACGAGGGAGAACACTGAAGCTTTCTTT	CASSLGATRENTEAFF
TRBV5-4	few	TRBD2	TRBJ2-3	TGTGCCAGCAGCTTCGGCGGGGGGGCCGAAGATACGCAGTATTTT	CASSFGGGAEDTQYF
TRBV25-1	.	TRBD1	TRBJ2-3	TGTGCCAGCAAGACAGGGGCTAGCACAGATACGCAGTATTTT	CASKTGASTDTQYF
TRBV7-6	.	.	TRBJ2-1	TGTGCCAGCAGCTTAAGAGCGGCCTCTAATGAGCAGTTCTTC	CASSLRAASNEQFF
TRBV14	.	.	TRBJ1-2	TGTGCCAGCAGCCATGGGCAGAAGGCCCCTGGCTACACCTTC	CASSHGQKAPGYTF
TRBV19	.	.	TRBJ1-4	TGTGCCAGCACCTCCACCAGAAAAGGGGATGAAAAACTGTTTTTT	CASTSTRKGDEKLFF
TRBV27	.	TRBD1	TRBJ2-3	TGTGCCAGCAGTTATCTGGGACAGGGGGCCAAAGGGACAGATACGCAGTATTTT	CASSYLGQGAKGTDTQYF
TRBV2	.	TRBD2	TRBJ2-5	TGTGCCAGCAGTGAAGCGCTCCGGGACTATCAAGAGACCCAGTACTTC	CASSEALRDYQETQYF
TRBV5-4	few	TRBD1	TRBJ2-2	TGTGCCAGCAGCCCCCGACAGGGGCCCGGGGAGCTGTTTTTT	CASSPRQGPGELFF
TRBV9	.	.	TRBJ2-1	TGTGCCAGCAGCGTAGAAGTCCTAGCGAGCGAGCAGTTCTTC	CASSVEVLASEQFF
TRBV9	few	TRBD2	TRBJ2-1	TGTGCCAGCAGCGTCGGGGGGGGCCAGTACAATGAGCAGTTCTTC	CASSVGGGQYNEQFF
TRBV10-3	.	.	TRBJ2-1	TGTGCCATCACAGCCGCGGGGCACGGCAGCTCCTACAATGAGCAGTTCTTC	CAITAAGHGSSYNEQFF
TRBV2	.	.	TRBJ2-2	TGTGCCAGCACCGGGGGGCTAGCCGGCACCGGGGAGCTGTTTTTT	CASTGGLAGTGELFF
TRBV13	.	TRBD1	TRBJ1-5	TGTGCCAGCGGATATAGGACAGGTGGAAATCAGCCCCAGCATTTT	CASGYRTGGNQPQHF
TRBV11-3	.	.	TRBJ2-2	TGTGCCAGCAGCTTAGATAGTAGAGTCACCGGGGAGCTGTTTTTT	CASSLDSRVTGELFF
TRBV2	few	TRBD2	TRBJ2-2	TGTGCCAGCAGTGGCGTGACTAGCCTCTTTACCACAAACACCGGGGAGCTGTTTTTT	CASSGVTSLFTTNTGELFF
TRBV28	.	.	TRBJ2-3	TGTGCCAGCAGCTGGCGGGGGCAGACCCCAGACACGCAGTATTTT	CASSWRGQTPDTQYF
TRBV7-3	.	TRBD2	TRBJ2-3	TGTGCCAGCAGCTCGGGGACTAGCGGGGGGGTAGATACGCAGTATTTT	CASSSGTSGGVDTQYF
TRBV28	.	TRBD1	TRBJ1-1	TGTGCCAGCAGTGTAACAGGGGTTTCAGCTTTCTTT	CASSVTGVSAFF
TRBV7-6	once	TRBD1	TRBJ2-7	TGTGCCAGCACACCCGACAGGGGGGCCTCCTACGAGCAGTACTTC	CASTPDRGASYEQYF
TRBV2	few	.	TRBJ1-3	TGTGCCAGCAGTGATCCAGCGCTAAACACCATATATTTT	CASSDPALNTIYF
TRBV7-2	.	TRBD1	TRBJ1-1	TGTGCCAGCAGGAGAGACAGGGCGAACACTGAAGCTTTCTTT	CASRRDRANTEAFF
TRBV18	few	TRBD2	TRBJ2-7	TGTGCCAGCTCACCCAGCCGGGCCGGGGGGAACGAGCAGTACTTC	CASSPSRAGGNEQYF
TRBV7-3	.	.	TRBJ2-1	TGTGCCAGCAGCCCAAGACAGACGAGCTCCTACAATGAGCAGTTCTTC	CASSPRQTSSYNEQFF
TRBV15	once	TRBD2	TRBJ2-3	TGTGCCACCAGCAGCCAACTAGCGGGCCCTTCAGATACGCAGTATTTT	CATSSQLAGPSDTQYF
TRBV7-2	.	TRBD2	TRBJ2-5	TGTGCCAGCAGCTGGGGGGGGACGCTCAAAGAGACCCAGTACTTC	CASSWGGTLKETQYF
TRBV4-1	.	.	TRBJ1-1	TGCGCCAGCAGCCCCCTGGGGGGTTCCACTGAAGCTTTCTTT	CASSPLGGSTEAFF
TRBV5-1	.	.	TRBJ1-5	TGCGCCAGCAGCTTGCTAGGACAGAGCAATCAGCCCCAGCATTTT	CASSLLGQSNQPQHF
TRBV4-1	.	.	TRBJ1-3	TGCGCCAGCAGCCCTCTGGGAAACACCATATATTTT	CASSPLGNTIYF
TRBV5-6	.	TRBD2	TRBJ2-1	TGTGCCAGCAGCTCGTGGGGAGGGGTAGGGAATGAGCAGTTCTTC	CASSSWGGVGNEQFF
TRBV19	few	TRBD2	TRBJ2-7	TGTGCCAGTAGTATAGGCCCCATGGGAGCGGGATACTACGAGCAGTACTTC	CASSIGPMGAGYYEQYF
TRBV19	.	.	TRBJ2-5	TGTGCCAGTAGTACCCTCTCGACAGTTCGAGAGACCCAGTACTTC	CASSTLSTVRETQYF
TRBV7-3	.	TRBD2	TRBJ2-7	TGTGCCAGCAGCTTAACGTGGCGGGAGGGCCAAAACGAGCAGTACTTC	CASSLTWREGQNEQYF
TRBV5-6	once	TRBD2	TRBJ2-1	TGTGCCAGCAGCTATGGTAGCGGGAGGGCCAATGAGCAGTTCTTC	CASSYGSGRANEQFF
TRBV2	.	.	TRBJ2-7	TGTGCCAGCAGTAGGCAGGCTTACGAGCAGTACTTC	CASSRQAYEQYF
TRBV7-8	few	TRBD1	TRBJ1-1	TGTGCCAGCAGCCAGGGACAGTACACTGAAGCTTTCTTT	CASSQGQYTEAFF
TRBV7-2	few	.	TRBJ2-1	TGTGCCAGCAGCCGACAGTACAATGAGCAGTTCTTC	CASSRQYNEQFF
TRBV18	.	TRBD2	TRBJ2-7	TGTGCCAGCTCACCTCCGGGACTAGCGGGAGGGAGGAACAACGAGCAGTACTTC	CASSPPGLAGGRNNEQYF
TRBV5-1	.	.	TRBJ1-1	TGCGCCAGCAGCTTGGGAGGAGGGATGAACACTGAAGCTTTCTTT	CASSLGGGMNTEAFF
TRBV7-6	.	TRBD1	TRBJ1-3	TGTGCCAGCAGCCCCCCCCATTCCGGGACAGGGAGATTTTCTGGAAACACCATATATTTT	CASSPPHSGTGRFSGNTIYF
TRBV7-6	.	TRBD2	TRBJ2-1	TGTGCCAGCAGGTCCCTGAGCGGGAGCTCCTACAATGAGCAGTTCTTC	CASRSLSGSSYNEQFF
TRBV5-1	once	.	TRBJ1-1	TGCGCCAGCAGCACACAGCCGAACACTGAAGCTTTCTTT	CASSTQPNTEAFF
TRBV6-5	once	.	TRBJ1-1	TGTGCCAGCAGTGCGCAGGGGCGAGGGAACACTGAAGCTTTCTTT	CASSAQGRGNTEAFF
TRBV7-6	.	.	TRBJ1-2	TGTGCCAGCAGCCCAGGGGTTGACTACTATGGCTACACCTTC	CASSPGVDYYGYTF
TRBV5-6	.	.	TRBJ1-2	TGTGCCAGCAGCTTGGGTCGGGGGAGCTATGGCTACACCTTC	CASSLGRGSYGYTF
TRBV7-9	once	.	TRBJ2-1	TGTGCCAGCAGCCTACAGGTGAGCTCCTACAATGAGCAGTTCTTC	CASSLQVSSYNEQFF
TRBV15	.	TRBD1	TRBJ2-1	TGTGCCACCAGCAGAGATCGCCCGGGACAGGGTGACAATGAGCAGTTCTTC	CATSRDRPGQGDNEQFF
TRBV7-2	.	.	TRBJ2-7	TGTGCCAGCAGTCCGTCACAGGGTAAAGAGCAGTACTTC	CASSPSQGKEQYF
TRBV6-1	.	TRBD1	TRBJ1-1	TGTGCCAGCAGCGCGGGACAGGCGAACACTGAAGCTTTCTTT	CASSAGQANTEAFF
TRBV30	.	.	TRBJ2-3	TGTGCCTGGAGTGTACAAGGGGCCACAGATACGCAGTATTTT	CAWSVQGATDTQYF
TRBV28	.	TRBD1	TRBJ1-5	TGTGCCAGCACTTGGGACAGGGGGCCCAATCAGCCCCAGCATTTT	CASTWDRGPNQPQHF
TRBV2	.	.	TRBJ1-1	TGTGCCAGCAGTGACAGGTCGTTCACTGAAGCTTTCTTT	CASSDRSFTEAFF
TRBV15	.	.	TRBJ2-5	TGTGCCACCAGCGCCGCTCGGGGTAGCGGTGAGACCCAGTACTTC	CATSAARGSGETQYF
TRBV6-5	.	.	TRBJ2-7	TGTGCCAGCAGTTCGGGGAACAGCCCCTCCTACGAGCAGTACTTC	CASSSGNSPSYEQYF